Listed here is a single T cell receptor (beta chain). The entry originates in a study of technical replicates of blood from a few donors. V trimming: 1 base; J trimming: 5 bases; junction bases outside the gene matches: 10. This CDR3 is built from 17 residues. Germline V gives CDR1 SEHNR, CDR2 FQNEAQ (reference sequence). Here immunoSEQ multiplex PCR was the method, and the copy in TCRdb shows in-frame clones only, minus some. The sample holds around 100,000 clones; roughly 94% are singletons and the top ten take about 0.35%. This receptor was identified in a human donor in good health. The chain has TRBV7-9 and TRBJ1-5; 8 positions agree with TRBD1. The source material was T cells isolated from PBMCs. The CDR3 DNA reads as TGTGCCAGCAGCTTAGGTATTAGGGCAGGGGGCGATCAGCCCCAGCATTTT. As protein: CASSLGIRAGGDQPQHF.